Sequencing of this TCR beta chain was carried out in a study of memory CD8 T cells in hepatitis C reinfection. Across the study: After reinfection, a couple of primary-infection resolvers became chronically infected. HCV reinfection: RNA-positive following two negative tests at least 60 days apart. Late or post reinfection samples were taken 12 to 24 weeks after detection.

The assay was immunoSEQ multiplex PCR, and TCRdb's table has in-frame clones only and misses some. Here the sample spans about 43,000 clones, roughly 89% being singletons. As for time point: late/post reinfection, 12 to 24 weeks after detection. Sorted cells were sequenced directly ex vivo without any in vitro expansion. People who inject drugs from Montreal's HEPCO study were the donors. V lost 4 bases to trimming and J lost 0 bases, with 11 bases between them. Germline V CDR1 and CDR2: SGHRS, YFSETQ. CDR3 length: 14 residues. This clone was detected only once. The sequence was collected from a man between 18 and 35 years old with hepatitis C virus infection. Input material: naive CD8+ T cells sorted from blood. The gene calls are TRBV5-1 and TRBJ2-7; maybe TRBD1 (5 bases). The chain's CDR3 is CASSLGRGSYEQYF. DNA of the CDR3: TGCGCCAGCAGCCTGGGTAGGGGCTCCTACGAGCAGTACTTC.